These 32 T cell receptor beta chains originate from one sample sequenced in a study of T cells after somatic rescue of genetic block. Assay used: immunoSEQ multiplex PCR; TCRdb lists only in-frame clones, some missing. The sample yields 110,000 or so clones, about nine tenths seen once. The sequenced sample was peripheral blood mononuclear cells (PBMCs). The receptors were gathered from a woman aged 18-29 years.

The chain couples TRBV5-1 to TRBJ1-3, with 8 positions matching TRBD1. The V segment lost 0 bases and the J segment 0 bases; nucleotides outside the gene matches: 11. CDR1 and CDR2 (germline): SGHRS, YFSETQ. This CDR3 is built from 19 residues. CDR3: CASSLVAPGTGPSGNTIYF. The CDR3 DNA reads TGCGCCAGCAGCTTGGTTGCCCCCGGGACAGGCCCCTCTGGAAACACCATATATTTT. Complete variable domain (other parts from reference TRBV5-1 and TRBJ1-3): KAGVTQTPRYLIKTRGQQVTLSCSPISGHRSVSWYQQTPGQGLQFLFEYFSETQRNKGNFPGRFSGRQFSNSRSEMNVSTLELGDSALYLCASSLVAPGTGPSGNTIYFGEGSWLTVV.

V usage is TRBV5-4 and J usage is TRBJ2-7, with D possibly matching TRBD1 (6 bases). The germline CDR1 and CDR2 sequences are SGHNT and YYREEE (reference sequence). The ends were cut back, 1 base at V and 0 bases at J, with 11 bases in the middle. The CDR3 covers 15 residues. The CDR3: CASSLSQGSSYEQYF. The CDR3 DNA follows: TGTGCCAGCAGCTTGTCCCAGGGGTCCTCCTACGAGCAGTACTTC.

The rearrangement joins TRBV19 to TRBJ1-5; D is undetermined. The CDR3 has 13 amino acids. Germline CDR1 reads LNHDA; CDR2 reads SQIVND (reference sequence). The germline V and J ends were trimmed by 5 bases and 7 bases, with 12 bases remaining between them. The CDR3 loop is CASSERDWQPQHF. The CDR3 DNA sequence: TGTGCCAGTAGTGAGAGGGATTGGCAGCCCCAGCATTTT.

This clone was counted a few times. The sample holds other DNA sequences that translate to the same CDR3. The genes are TRBV15 and TRBJ2-7; D not certain. Germline values: CDR1 LNHNV, CDR2 YYDKDF (reference sequence). Trimming cost V 0 bases and J 0 bases, with 6 bases left between them. The CDR3 totals 14 residues. CDR3 coding DNA: TGTGCCACCAGCAGAGACAGGACCTCCTACGAGCAGTACTTC. This sequence encodes CATSRDRTSYEQYF.

J is TRBJ2-5 and V is TRBV5-1, with D hard to call. The germline CDR1 and CDR2 sequences are SGHRS and YFSETQ. Deletions cut 0 bases from V and 9 bases from J, with 15 bases between. The length of the CDR3 is 14 residues. CDR3 in DNA: TGCGCCAGCAGCTTGGACGTGGATCCCCAGGCCCAGTACTTC. Translation: CASSLDVDPQAQYF.

This chain connects TRBV16 to TRBJ1-4; a weak D match, TRBD1 (5 bases). CDR1 KGHSY and CDR2 FQNENV come from the germline V gene. The germline V and J ends were trimmed by 4 bases and 13 bases, with 13 bases remaining between them. This CDR3 spans 12 amino acids. This CDR3 reads CASSPRGATLFF. For the CDR3, the DNA is TGTGCCAGCAGCCCCCGCGGGGCTACACTGTTTTTT. Together with reference TRBV16 and TRBJ1-4, the CDR3 gives the full variable domain: GEEVAQTPKHLVRGEGQKAKLYCAPIKGHSYVFWYQQVLKNEFKFLISFQNENVFDETGMPKERFSAKCLPNSPCSLEIQATKLEDSAVYFCASSPRGATLFFGSGTQLSVL.

The rearrangement uses TRBV5-5 and TRBJ2-7; 10 bases agree with TRBD1. Germline V lookup: CDR1 SGHKS, CDR2 YYEKEE (reference sequence). V was clipped by 2 bases and J by 6 bases; unmatched bases: 8. The CDR3 is made up of 15 amino acids. In DNA form, the CDR3 reads TGTGCCAGCAGCTTCCCCGGGACAGGGGTAGCCGAGCAGTACTTC. This sequence encodes CASSFPGTGVAEQYF.

This clone was seen just once. The chain links TRBV5-6 to TRBJ2-2; D might be TRBD2 (5 bases). The germline V gene has CDR1 SGHDT and CDR2 YYEEEE. This CDR3 has 13 amino acids. V dropped 4 bases and J dropped 6 bases, with 10 bases sitting between them. CDR3 in amino acids: CASSRLRAGELFF. The CDR3 nucleotides read TGTGCCAGCAGCCGGCTGAGGGCCGGGGAGCTGTTTTTT.

This clone has a handful of counts. The CDR3 reads CASSGGYRGRNTEAFF. Here the CDR3 DNA reads TGTGCCAGCAGTGGTGGGTACAGGGGGCGGAACACTGAAGCTTTCTTT. The chain couples TRBV25-1 to TRBJ1-1; 9 bases agree with TRBD1. The junction had 7 bases not matched to a gene; V was cut back by 4 bases and J by 1 base. CDR1 is MGHDK, CDR2 SYGVNS, per germline. The CDR3 spans 16 residues.

The V gene is TRBV7-3, the J gene TRBJ1-1; no firm D call. Trimming cost V 1 base and J 5 bases, with 2 bases left between them. CDR3 length: 11 residues. Germline CDR1 SGHTA, CDR2 FQGTGA. Written as DNA, the CDR3 is TGTGCCAGCAGCTTAAAAACTGAAGCTTTCTTT. It yields the protein CASSLKTEAFF.

The chain has TRBV9 and TRBJ2-1, with D hard to call. Germline values: CDR1 SGDLS, CDR2 YYNGEE. This CDR3 spans 14 amino acids. V was pared by 1 base and J by 6 bases, with 11 bases between. CDR3 protein: CASSVHAPGNEQFF. The CDR3, as DNA: TGTGCCAGCAGCGTACACGCCCCGGGCAATGAGCAGTTCTTC.

The rearrangement uses TRBV4-1 and TRBJ1-4; no clear D. V lost 0 bases and J lost 5, with 7 bases in between. The CDR3 loop spans 14 amino acids. CDR1 and CDR2 from the germline V gene are MGHRA and YSYEKL. As DNA, the CDR3 is TGCGCCAGCAGCCAAGACAGACTGAATGAAAAACTGTTTTTT. Its translation is CASSQDRLNEKLFF.

V gene TRBV2 combines with J gene TRBJ1-3, with D hard to call. The CDR3 runs 14 residues. CDR1 and CDR2 from the germline V gene are SNHLY and FYNNEI. Trimming pared 2 bases from V and 5 bases from J, leaving 10 bases between. The CDR3 here is CASSESPGRNTIYF. The CDR3 bases are TGTGCCAGCAGTGAATCACCTGGAAGAAACACCATATATTTT.

The chain links TRBV27 to TRBJ2-1; 8 bases match TRBD2. The CDR3 contains 15 residues. Trimming removed 2 bases from V and 8 bases from J; junction bases left unmatched: 8. The germline gives CDR1 MNHEY, CDR2 SMNVEV (reference sequence). CDR3 coding DNA: TGTGCCAGCAGTTTACTACGGGGGGGCCGGGATGAGCAGTTCTTC. It encodes CASSLLRGGRDEQFF.

This chain links TRBV4-2 with TRBJ1-5; D uncertain. V lost 1 base and J 3 bases, leaving 16 bases between the germline ends. The length of the CDR3 is 17 residues. Germline lookup yields CDR1 LGHNA and CDR2 YNFKEQ. DNA of the CDR3: TGTGCCAGCAGCCAAGGCGACGGGGTGGTGGTCAATCAGCCCCAGCATTTT. This gives the protein CASSQGDGVVVNQPQHF.

The chain uses TRBV19 and TRBJ2-7; perhaps TRBD2 as D (6 bases). The V gene lost 3 bases and the J gene lost 4 bases, with 13 bases spanning the gap. The V gene's germline CDR1 is LNHDA and CDR2 SQIVND (reference sequence). The CDR3 length is 14 residues. CDR3 nucleotide sequence: TGTGCCAGTAGTATCCAGTGGGGGGATTACGAGCAGTACTTC. Protein: CASSIQWGDYEQYF.

The chain is built from TRBV19 and TRBJ1-2, with D perhaps matching TRBD1 (6 bases). The CDR3 loop spans 14 amino acids. Germline values: CDR1 LNHDA, CDR2 SQIVND (reference sequence). Trimming took off 4 bases at V and 5 bases at J, with 14 bases between the two ends. The CDR3 here is CASSTPQGRYGYTF. For the CDR3, the DNA is TGTGCCAGTAGTACCCCCCAGGGGAGGTATGGCTACACCTTC.

This chain joins TRBV7-2 and TRBJ1-4; 11 positions agree with TRBD1. Germline values: CDR1 SGHTA, CDR2 FQGNSA. This CDR3 is built from 15 residues. The V gene end was trimmed by 5 bases and the J gene end by 7 bases; junction bases not matched to a gene: 6. This chain's CDR3 is CASSKGQGAGEKLFF. CDR3 DNA sequence: TGTGCCAGCAGCAAAGGACAGGGGGCTGGTGAAAAACTGTTTTTT.

V usage is TRBV5-1 and J usage is TRBJ2-7, with D perhaps matching TRBD1 or TRBD2 (6 bases each). Germline loops: CDR1 SGHRS, CDR2 YFSETQ. The length of the CDR3 is 13 residues. The ends were cut back, 4 bases at V and 2 bases at J, with 10 bases in the middle. CDR3 sequence: CASSRGPAYEQYF. Written as DNA, the CDR3 is TGCGCCAGCAGCCGGGGGCCGGCCTACGAGCAGTACTTC.

CDR3 sequence (DNA): TGTGCCAGCAGCTTACGCGCAACTAATGAAAAACTGTTTTTT. This sequence encodes CASSLRATNEKLFF. The V call is TRBV7-2, the J call TRBJ1-4; D remains ambiguous. Trimming removed 2 bases from V and 0 bases from J, with 4 bases in between. The CDR3 consists of 14 residues. Germline loops: CDR1 SGHTA, CDR2 FQGNSA.

Comment on this clone: The identical CDR3 is also encoded by other nucleotide sequences in the sample. The chain recombines TRBV5-1 with TRBJ2-1, with 10 nucleotides matching TRBD2. The CDR3 is 15 residues long. Germline values: CDR1 SGHRS, CDR2 YFSETQ. Trimming removed 0 bases from V and 3 bases from J; junction bases left unmatched: 0. This CDR3 is CASSLVAGGYNEQFF. The CDR3 region has the DNA TGCGCCAGCAGCTTGGTAGCGGGGGGCTACAATGAGCAGTTCTTC.

V and J are TRBV7-9 and TRBJ1-2, with 7 bases lining up with TRBD1. CDR1 and CDR2 (germline): SEHNR, FQNEAQ (reference sequence). J gave up 7 bases and V 1 base, and 6 bases lay outside the gene matches. The length of the CDR3 is 14 residues. The CDR3 region is CASSLDRQGPGYTF. The CDR3 DNA sequence: TGTGCCAGCAGCTTAGACCGACAGGGACCTGGCTACACCTTC.

The chain combines TRBV13 with TRBJ1-1; maybe TRBD1 (5 bases). This CDR3 is 15 amino acids long. V was shortened by 5 bases and J by 0 bases, with 13 bases between the two germline ends. The germline CDR1 and CDR2 sequences are PRHDT and FYEKMQ (reference sequence). The CDR3 sequence: CASSPRPGLNTEAFF. CDR3 nucleotide sequence: TGTGCCAGCAGCCCACGACCGGGGCTGAACACTGAAGCTTTCTTT.

The rearrangement joins TRBV5-1 to TRBJ2-2, with a weak D call TRBD1 (6 bases). Germline V CDR1 and CDR2: SGHRS, YFSETQ. This CDR3 comprises 16 residues. Deletions cut 3 bases from V and 6 bases from J, with 18 bases between. CDR3 sequence (DNA): TGCGCCAGCAGCTCTGGGACACCCGGAGCCGCCGGGGAGCTGTTTTTT. It yields the protein CASSSGTPGAAGELFF.

This clone came up a few times. The chain uses TRBV6-5 and TRBJ1-1, with a weak D call TRBD1 (5 bases). V dropped 5 bases and J dropped 5 bases, with 15 bases sitting between them. The CDR3 consists of 14 residues. Germline lookup yields CDR1 MNHEY and CDR2 SVGAGI. The CDR3 protein is CASSAAPEGTEAFF. CDR3 DNA sequence: TGTGCCAGCAGTGCGGCCCCGGAGGGGACTGAAGCTTTCTTT.

About this clone: Sequence at one end of the junction differs from germline and may be a read error. The V and J genes are TRBV5-1 and TRBJ1-1; D uncertain. Germline V lookup: CDR1 SGHRS, CDR2 YFSETQ. The CDR3 totals 15 residues. The CDR3 here is CASSRTSRLKYEAFF. The CDR3 bases are TGTGCCAGCAGCCGGACGTCACGTCTGAAATATGAAGCTTTCTTT.

V and J are TRBV5-6 and TRBJ1-5; D remains unclear. This CDR3 region has 12 residues. Trimming took 3 bases from V and 9 from J, leaving 10 bases between them. Per the germline V gene, CDR1 is SGHDT and CDR2 is YYEEEE. The CDR3 is CASSSGSGPQHF. The DNA of the CDR3 is TGTGCCAGCAGCTCCGGGTCCGGGCCCCAGCATTTT.

This clone was recorded only once. The chain couples TRBV30 to TRBJ1-3, with 8 nucleotides matching TRBD1. The CDR3 contains 13 residues. Germline V gene sequence: CDR1 GTSNPN, CDR2 SVGIG (reference sequence). The V and J ends lost 2 bases and 7 bases, in that order; junction bases with no gene match: 4. CDR3 region: CAWSTGGLNTIYF. Written as DNA, the CDR3 is TGTGCCTGGAGTACAGGGGGTCTGAACACCATATATTTT.

The chain combines TRBV2 with TRBJ2-2, with TRBD2 matching over 9 bases. Germline CDR1 SNHLY, CDR2 FYNNEI. V gave up 4 bases and J gave up 3 bases; unmatched junction bases: 9. The CDR3 is 17 amino acids. This CDR3 is CASSGLRGGLDTGELFF. In nucleotides, the CDR3 is TGTGCCAGCAGTGGACTGCGGGGGGGCCTGGACACCGGGGAGCTGTTTTTT.

The rearrangement links TRBV5-4 to TRBJ1-5, with 7 bases fitting TRBD1. The germline CDR1 and CDR2 sequences are SGHNT and YYREEE (reference sequence). Trimming took 4 bases from V and 0 from J; bases not matched to a gene: 13. The CDR3 consists of 18 residues. This CDR3 reads CASSLGQAAGYSNQPQHF. CDR3 sequence (DNA): TGTGCCAGCAGCCTAGGACAGGCCGCTGGTTATAGCAATCAGCCCCAGCATTTT.

This clone was counted once. The chain is built from TRBV7-9 and TRBJ1-4, with 7 bases fitting TRBD1. This CDR3 has 16 residues. Unmatched junction bases numbered 16, after V lost 7 bases and J lost 8 bases. The germline CDR1 and CDR2 sequences are SEHNR and FQNEAQ (reference sequence). The CDR3 loop is CASTRDSVVGGEKLFF. The CDR3 DNA reads as TGTGCCAGCACAAGGGACAGCGTAGTAGGGGGAGAAAAACTGTTTTTT.

The chain is built from TRBV19 and TRBJ1-1; 10 nucleotides agree with TRBD1. This CDR3 has 16 amino acids. V gave up 5 bases and J gave up 5 bases; unmatched junction bases: 11. Germline V gene data show CDR1 as LNHDA and CDR2 as SQIVND (reference sequence). The CDR3 region has the DNA TGTGCCAGTAGTTTCCCTGGGGACAGGGGATGGACTGAAGCTTTCTTT. This translates into CASSFPGDRGWTEAFF.